This T cell receptor beta chain was captured in a study of cytomegalovirus exposure and HLA in healthy donors. Study details: The approximately 120 validation repertoires used the same platform as the 650 to 800 first-cohort repertoires, a later analysis reported.

Whole-study findings and limits: The tendency of first-cohort TCR clusters to co-occur in the 100 to 150 validation repertoires emerged from a later analysis. While the bulk of TCR sequences proved rare, some public TCRs turned up in many donors. It was fewer than 200 TCR beta chains that were listed as cytomegalovirus-associated.

This clone appeared a few times. Antigen unknown. The sample has other DNA sequences that encode this CDR3 too. Assay: immunoSEQ multiplex PCR; the TCRdb copy retains only in-frame clones and omits some. The sample records some 310,000 clones, over 75% being singletons. Per germline, CDR1 GTSNPN and CDR2 SVGIG (reference sequence). The CDR3 loop spans 13 amino acids. The ends were cut back, 0 bases at V and 1 base at J, with 6 bases in the middle. Sequencing was done on a sample of PBMCs. The rearrangement links TRBV30 to TRBJ1-1, with D possibly TRBD1 on 5 matching bases. This TCR derives from a man aged 25-45 years in good health and CMV-seronegative. The CDR3 nucleotides are TGTGCCTGGAGTGTGGGGGGGAACACTGAAGCTTTCTTT. Its protein product is CAWSVGGNTEAFF.